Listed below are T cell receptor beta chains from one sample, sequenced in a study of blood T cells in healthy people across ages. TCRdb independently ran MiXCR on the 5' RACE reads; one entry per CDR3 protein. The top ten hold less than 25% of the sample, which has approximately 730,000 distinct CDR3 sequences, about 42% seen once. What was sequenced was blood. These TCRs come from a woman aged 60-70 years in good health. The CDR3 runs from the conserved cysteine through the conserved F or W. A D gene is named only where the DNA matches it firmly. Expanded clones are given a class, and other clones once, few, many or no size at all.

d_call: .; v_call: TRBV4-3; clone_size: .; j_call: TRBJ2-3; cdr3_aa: CASSQEDGHLAQYF; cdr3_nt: TGCGCCAGCAGCCAAGAAGACGGACACCTGGCGCAGTATTTT
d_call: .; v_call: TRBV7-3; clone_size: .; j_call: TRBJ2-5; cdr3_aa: CASSLSGYGRETQYF; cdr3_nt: TGTGCCAGCAGCTTGTCCGGGTACGGGAGAGAGACCCAGTACTTC
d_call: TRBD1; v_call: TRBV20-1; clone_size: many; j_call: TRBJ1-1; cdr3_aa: CSALRGSGTNRGAEAFF; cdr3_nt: TGCAGTGCTTTGAGGGGCTCCGGGACCAACAGGGGTGCTGAAGCTTTCTTT
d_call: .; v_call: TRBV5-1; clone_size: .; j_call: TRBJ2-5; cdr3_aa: CASSLGQGLETQYF; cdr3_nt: TGCGCCAGCAGCTTGGGACAGGGACTGGAGACCCAGTACTTC
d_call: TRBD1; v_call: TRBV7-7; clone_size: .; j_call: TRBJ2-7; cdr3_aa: CAGSQTGAGEQYF; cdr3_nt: TGTGCTGGCAGCCAGACAGGGGCGGGAGAGCAGTACTTC
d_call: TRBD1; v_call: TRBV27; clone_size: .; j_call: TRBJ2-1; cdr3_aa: CASSPGTGAYEQFF; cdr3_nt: TGTGCCAGCAGTCCAGGGACAGGAGCCTACGAGCAGTTCTTC
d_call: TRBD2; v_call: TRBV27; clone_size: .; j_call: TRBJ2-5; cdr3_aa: CASSGGLAGKRETQYF; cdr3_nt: TGTGCCAGCAGTGGGGGACTAGCGGGGAAAAGAGAGACCCAGTACTTC
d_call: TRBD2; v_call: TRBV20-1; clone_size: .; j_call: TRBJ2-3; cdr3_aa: CSARGGRAGDTQYF; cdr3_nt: TGCAGTGCTAGGGGAGGGAGAGCTGGGGATACGCAGTATTTT
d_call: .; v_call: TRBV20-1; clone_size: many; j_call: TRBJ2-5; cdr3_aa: CSARGAGRTETQYF; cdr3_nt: TGCAGTGCTAGAGGGGCAGGGCGTACAGAGACCCAGTACTTC
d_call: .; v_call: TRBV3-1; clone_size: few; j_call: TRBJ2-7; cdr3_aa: CASSQESTGRLEQYF; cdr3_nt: TGTGCCAGCAGCCAAGAGTCGACAGGACGGCTCGAGCAGTACTTC
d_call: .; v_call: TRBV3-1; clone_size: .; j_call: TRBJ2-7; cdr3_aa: CASSPGAAGGYEQYF; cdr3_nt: TGTGCCAGCAGCCCTGGGGCGGCAGGGGGGTACGAGCAGTACTTC
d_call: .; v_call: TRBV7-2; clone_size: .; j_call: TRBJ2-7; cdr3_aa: CASSRSGGGPHYEQYF; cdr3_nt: TGTGCCAGCAGCCGCTCAGGGGGAGGGCCTCACTACGAGCAGTACTTC
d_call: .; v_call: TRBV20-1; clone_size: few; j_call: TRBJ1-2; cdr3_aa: CSAREGFGGYTF; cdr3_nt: TGCAGTGCTAGAGAGGGGTTTGGGGGCTACACCTTC
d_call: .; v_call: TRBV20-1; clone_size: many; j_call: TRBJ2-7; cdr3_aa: CSASTRDEQYF; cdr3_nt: TGCAGTGCGTCGACCCGTGACGAGCAGTACTTC
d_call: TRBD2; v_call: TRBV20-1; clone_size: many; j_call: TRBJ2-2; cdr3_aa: CSARDWASGGAGELFF; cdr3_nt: TGCAGTGCTAGAGATTGGGCCAGCGGGGGGGCCGGGGAGCTGTTTTTT
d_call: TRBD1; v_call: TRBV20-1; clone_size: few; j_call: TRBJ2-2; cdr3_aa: CSARRSRQGLGELFF; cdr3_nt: TGCAGTGCTAGACGATCGCGACAGGGTTTGGGGGAGCTGTTTTTT
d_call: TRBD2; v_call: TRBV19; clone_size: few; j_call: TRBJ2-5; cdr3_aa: CASSSETSGIWGTQYF; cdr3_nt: TGTGCCAGTAGTTCAGAGACTAGCGGCATTTGGGGGACCCAGTACTTC
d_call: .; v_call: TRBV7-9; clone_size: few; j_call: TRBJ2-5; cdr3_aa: CASSLGAGGSEETQYF; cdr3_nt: TGTGCCAGCAGCTTAGGCGCAGGGGGGTCGGAAGAGACCCAGTACTTC